This T cell receptor beta chain was sequenced for a study of T cells in Graves' hyperthyroidism and ophthalmopathy. About the study: Staff took peripheral blood when the initial diagnosis was made, before any treatment began.

This clonotype was counted many times. Its antigen is as yet unknown. Notes on the study in general: Blood also contained most expanded thyroid clonotypes above 0.001.

V lost 3 bases, J lost 4 bases, and 7 bases stayed unmatched. The CDR3 length is 15 residues. Germline CDR1 reads SGDLS; CDR2 reads YYNGEE. Diagnosis of hyperthyroidism was new in patients aged 18 to 65, and its duration was under 2 months. Diagnoses used clinical symptoms, serum thyroxine and TRAb, thyroid ultrasound and orbital computed tomography. TCR beta CDR3 region amplification was performed from RNA transcripts. The TCR CDR3 was amplified in a first-round RT-PCR using the HTBI primer set. MiXCR was run by TCRdb on the multiplex PCR reads, yielding one entry per CDR3 protein. This sample carries approximately 200,000 distinct CDR3 sequences, around 20% of them seen once, and the ten largest clones take about 45%.

The receptor was derived from a man aged 35 to 55 with Graves' hyperthyroidism. Sequencing input: blood. This sequence joins TRBV9 and TRBJ2-1; TRBD1 aligns across 7 bases. CDR3 nucleotides: TGTGCCAGCAGCGGACAGGGCGAAGGATACAATGAGCAGTTCTTC. It codes for CASSGQGEGYNEQFF.